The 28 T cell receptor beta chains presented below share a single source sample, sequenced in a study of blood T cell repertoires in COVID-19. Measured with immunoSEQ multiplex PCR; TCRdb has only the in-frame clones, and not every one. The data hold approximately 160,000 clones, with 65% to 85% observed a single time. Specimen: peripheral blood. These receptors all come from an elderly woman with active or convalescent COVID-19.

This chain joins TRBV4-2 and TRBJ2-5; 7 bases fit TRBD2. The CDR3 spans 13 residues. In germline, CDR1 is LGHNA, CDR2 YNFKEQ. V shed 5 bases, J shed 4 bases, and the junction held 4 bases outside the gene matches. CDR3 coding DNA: TGTGCCAGCAGCTCCGGACTAGTAGAGACCCAGTACTTC. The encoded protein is CASSSGLVETQYF.

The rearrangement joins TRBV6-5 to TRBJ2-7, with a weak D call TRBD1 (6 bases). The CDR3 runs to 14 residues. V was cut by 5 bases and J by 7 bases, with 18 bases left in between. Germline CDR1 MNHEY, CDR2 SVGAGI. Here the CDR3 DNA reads TGTGCCAGCAGTCCCCGACAGGTCTGGGATGAGCAGTACTTC. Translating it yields CASSPRQVWDEQYF.

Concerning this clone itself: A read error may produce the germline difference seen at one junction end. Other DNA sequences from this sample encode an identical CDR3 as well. The CDR3 DNA follows: TGTGCCACTAGTGACAGGAACACTGAAGCTTTCTTT. It translates to CATSDRNTEAFF. The chain has TRBV19 and TRBJ1-1; D may be TRBD1 (5 bases). The CDR3 extends over 12 amino acids. Germline loops: CDR1 LNHDA, CDR2 SQIVND (reference sequence).

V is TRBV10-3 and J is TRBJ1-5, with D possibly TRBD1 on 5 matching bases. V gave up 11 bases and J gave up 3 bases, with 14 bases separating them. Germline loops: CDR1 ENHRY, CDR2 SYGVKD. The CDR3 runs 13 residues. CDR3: CAGGAEYNQPQHF. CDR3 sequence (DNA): TGTGCCGGAGGGGCCGAGTACAATCAGCCCCAGCATTTT.

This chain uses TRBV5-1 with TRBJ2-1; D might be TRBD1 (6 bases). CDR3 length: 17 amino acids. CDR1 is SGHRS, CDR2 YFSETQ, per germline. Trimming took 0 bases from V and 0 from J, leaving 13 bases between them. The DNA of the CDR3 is TGCGCCAGCAGCTTGGGCGACAGGCCTAGCTCCTACAATGAGCAGTTCTTC. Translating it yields CASSLGDRPSSYNEQFF.

The CDR3 protein is CASSQERENTEAFF. DNA for the CDR3: TGTGCCAGCAGCCAAGAGAGGGAGAACACTGAAGCTTTCTTT. The rearrangement uses TRBV7-8 and TRBJ1-1, with D hard to call. CDR1 is SGHVS and CDR2 is FQNEAQ in the germline V gene. The V gene lost 5 bases and the J gene lost 1 base, with 11 bases spanning the gap. There are 14 residues in the CDR3.

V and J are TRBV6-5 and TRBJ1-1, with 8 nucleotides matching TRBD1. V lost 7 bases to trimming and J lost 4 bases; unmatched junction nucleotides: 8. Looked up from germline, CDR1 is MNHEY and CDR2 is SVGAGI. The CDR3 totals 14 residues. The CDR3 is CASNRQGSVTEAFF. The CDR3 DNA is TGTGCCAGCAACAGACAGGGGTCGGTCACTGAAGCTTTCTTT.

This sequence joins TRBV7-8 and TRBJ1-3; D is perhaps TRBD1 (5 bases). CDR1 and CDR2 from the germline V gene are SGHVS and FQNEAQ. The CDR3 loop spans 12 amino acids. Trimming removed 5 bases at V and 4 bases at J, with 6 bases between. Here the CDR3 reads CASSHRGNTIYF. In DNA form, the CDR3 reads TGTGCCAGCAGCCACAGGGGAAACACCATATATTTT.

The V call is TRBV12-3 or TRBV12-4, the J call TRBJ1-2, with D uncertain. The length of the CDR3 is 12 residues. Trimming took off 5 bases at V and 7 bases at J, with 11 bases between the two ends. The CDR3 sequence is CASSLSKAGYTF. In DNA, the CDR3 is TGTGCCAGCAGTCTATCAAAAGCTGGCTACACCTTC.

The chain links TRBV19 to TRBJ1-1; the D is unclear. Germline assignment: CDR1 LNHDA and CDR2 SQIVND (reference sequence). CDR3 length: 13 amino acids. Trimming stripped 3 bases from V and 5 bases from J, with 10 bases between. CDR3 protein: CASSIAGWTEAFF. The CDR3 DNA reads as TGTGCCAGTAGTATTGCGGGGTGGACTGAAGCTTTCTTT.

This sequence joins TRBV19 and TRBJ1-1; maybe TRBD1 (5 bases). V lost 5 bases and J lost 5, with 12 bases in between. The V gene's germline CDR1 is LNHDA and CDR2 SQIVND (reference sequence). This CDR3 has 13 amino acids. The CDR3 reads CASSFPGGTEAFF. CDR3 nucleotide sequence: TGTGCCAGTAGTTTCCCGGGGGGGACTGAAGCTTTCTTT.

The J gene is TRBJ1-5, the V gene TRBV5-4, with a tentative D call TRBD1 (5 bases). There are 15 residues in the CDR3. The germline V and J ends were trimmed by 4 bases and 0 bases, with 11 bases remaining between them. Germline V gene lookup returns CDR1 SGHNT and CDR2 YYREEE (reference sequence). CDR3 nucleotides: TGTGCCAGCAGCGACGGGGGTAGTAGCAATCAGCCCCAGCATTTT. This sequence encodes CASSDGGSSNQPQHF.

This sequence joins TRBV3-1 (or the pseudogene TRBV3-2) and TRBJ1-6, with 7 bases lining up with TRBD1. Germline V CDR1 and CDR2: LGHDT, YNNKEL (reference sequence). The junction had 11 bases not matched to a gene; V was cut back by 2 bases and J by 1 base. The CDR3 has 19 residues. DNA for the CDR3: TGTGCCAGCAGCCAAAGGGGGCCCAGTGGGCTTTCCTATAATTCACCCCTCCACTTT. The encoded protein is CASSQRGPSGLSYNSPLHF.

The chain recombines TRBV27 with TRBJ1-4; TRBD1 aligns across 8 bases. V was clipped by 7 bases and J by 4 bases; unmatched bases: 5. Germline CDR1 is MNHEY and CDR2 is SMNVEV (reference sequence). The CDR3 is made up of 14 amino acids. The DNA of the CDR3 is TGTGCCAGCACAGGGGGCTCGTTTAATGAAAAACTGTTTTTT. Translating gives CASTGGSFNEKLFF.

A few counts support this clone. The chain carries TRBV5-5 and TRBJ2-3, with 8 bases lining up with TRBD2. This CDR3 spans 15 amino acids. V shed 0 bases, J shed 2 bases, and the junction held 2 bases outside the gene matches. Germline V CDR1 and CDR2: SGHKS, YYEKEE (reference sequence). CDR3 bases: TGTGCCAGCAGCTTGGATAGCGGGGACACAGATACGCAGTATTTT. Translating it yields CASSLDSGDTDTQYF.

CDR3 sequence reads: CASSEDGDRGAGELFF. The CDR3, as DNA: TGTGCCAGCAGTGAAGATGGGGACAGAGGAGCCGGGGAGCTGTTTTTT. This sequence joins TRBV6-1 and TRBJ2-2, with 7 bases identical to TRBD1. Germline assignment: CDR1 MNHNS and CDR2 SASEGT. Trimming cost V 1 base and J 6 bases; bases outside gene matches: 8. The CDR3 loop spans 16 amino acids.

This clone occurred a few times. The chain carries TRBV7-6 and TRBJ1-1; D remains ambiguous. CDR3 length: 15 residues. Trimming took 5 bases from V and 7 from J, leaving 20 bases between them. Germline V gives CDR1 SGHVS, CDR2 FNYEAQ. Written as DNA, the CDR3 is TGTGCCAGCAGCCTTTCGATGGGCCCAACCCTTGAAGCTTTCTTT. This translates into CASSLSMGPTLEAFF.

CDR3 coding DNA: TGTGCCTGGAGTGGACTTATTGGGTATGAGCAGTTCTTC. This sequence encodes CAWSGLIGYEQFF. This chain joins TRBV30 and TRBJ2-1; D call uncertain. Trimming took 1 base from V and 8 from J, leaving 12 bases between them. The CDR3 is made up of 13 amino acids. Germline CDR1 GTSNPN, CDR2 SVGIG (reference sequence).

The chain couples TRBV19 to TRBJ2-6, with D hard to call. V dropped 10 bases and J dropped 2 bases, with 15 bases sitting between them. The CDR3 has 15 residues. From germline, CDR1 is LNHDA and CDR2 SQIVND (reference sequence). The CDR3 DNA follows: TGTGCCACCCAAATAGAGGTGACTGGGGCCAACGTCCTGACTTTC. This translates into CATQIEVTGANVLTF.

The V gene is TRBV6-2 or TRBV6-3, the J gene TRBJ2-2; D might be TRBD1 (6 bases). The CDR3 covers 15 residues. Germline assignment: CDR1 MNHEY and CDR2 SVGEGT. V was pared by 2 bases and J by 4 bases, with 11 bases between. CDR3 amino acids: CASSYGGHSTGELFF. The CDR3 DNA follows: TGTGCCAGCAGTTACGGGGGACACAGCACCGGGGAGCTGTTTTTT.

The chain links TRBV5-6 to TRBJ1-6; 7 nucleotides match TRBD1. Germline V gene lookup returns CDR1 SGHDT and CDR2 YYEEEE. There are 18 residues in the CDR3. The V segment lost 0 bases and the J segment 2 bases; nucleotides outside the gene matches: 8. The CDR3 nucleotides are TGTGCCAGCAGCTTGGTAACAGGGGCACTCACCTATAATTCACCCCTCCACTTT. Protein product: CASSLVTGALTYNSPLHF.

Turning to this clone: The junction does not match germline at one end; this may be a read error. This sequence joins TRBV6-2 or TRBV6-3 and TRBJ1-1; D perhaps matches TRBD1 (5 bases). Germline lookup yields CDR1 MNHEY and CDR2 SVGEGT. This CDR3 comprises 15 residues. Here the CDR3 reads CTSSYLGAGYTEAFF. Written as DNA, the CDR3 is TGTACCAGCAGTTACCTAGGGGCCGGGTACACTGAAGCTTTCTTT.

In DNA form, the CDR3 reads TGTGCCAGCAGCTTTGAGACGAACACCGGGGAGCTGTTTTTT. Translation gives CASSFETNTGELFF. The chain joins TRBV7-9 to TRBJ2-2; no firm D call. CDR1 SEHNR and CDR2 FQNEAQ come from the germline V gene (reference sequence). V was clipped by 3 bases and J by 0 bases, with 5 bases between them. The CDR3 length is 14 residues.

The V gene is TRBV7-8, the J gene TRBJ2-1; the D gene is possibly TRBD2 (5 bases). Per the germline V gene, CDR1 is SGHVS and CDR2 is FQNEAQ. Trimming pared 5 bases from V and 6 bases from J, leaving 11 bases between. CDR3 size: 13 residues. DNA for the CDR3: TGTGCCAGCAGCCCAAGCGGCCCCAATGAGCAGTTCTTC. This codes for CASSPSGPNEQFF.

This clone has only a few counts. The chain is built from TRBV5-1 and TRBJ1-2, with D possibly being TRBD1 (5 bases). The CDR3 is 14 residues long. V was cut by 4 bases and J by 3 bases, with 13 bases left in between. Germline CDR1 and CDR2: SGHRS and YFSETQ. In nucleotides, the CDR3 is TGCGCCAGCAGCCCAGGGACTTTAGACTATGGCTACACCTTC. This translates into CASSPGTLDYGYTF.

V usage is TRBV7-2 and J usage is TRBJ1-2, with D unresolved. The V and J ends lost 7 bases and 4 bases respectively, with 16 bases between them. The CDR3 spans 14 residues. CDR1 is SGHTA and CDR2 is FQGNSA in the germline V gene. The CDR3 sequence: CASTPAGGSYGYTF. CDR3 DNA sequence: TGTGCCAGCACCCCGGCCGGAGGGAGCTATGGCTACACCTTC.

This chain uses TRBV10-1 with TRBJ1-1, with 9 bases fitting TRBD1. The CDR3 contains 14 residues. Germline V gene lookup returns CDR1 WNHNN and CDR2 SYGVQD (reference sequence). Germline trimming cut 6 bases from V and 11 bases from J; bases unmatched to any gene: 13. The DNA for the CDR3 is TGCGCCAGCAGCGCGAGCCGGGACAGGGTGTTGGCTTTCTTT. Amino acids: CASSASRDRVLAFF.

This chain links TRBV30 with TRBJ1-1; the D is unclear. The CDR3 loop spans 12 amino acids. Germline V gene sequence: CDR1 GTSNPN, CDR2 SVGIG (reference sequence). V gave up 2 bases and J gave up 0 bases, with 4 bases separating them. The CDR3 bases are TGTGCCTGGAGTCTATTGAACACTGAAGCTTTCTTT. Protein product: CAWSLLNTEAFF.